Here is one T cell receptor beta chain with its context. Its specificity is not known. Each sample gave at least 6 million isolated PBMCs. The data stem from a study of blood T cells in healthy people across ages. Sample-barcoded 5' priming and a J-beta primer mix drove a second PCR of roughly 6 to 12 cycles. Sequencing of every sample gave 2.5 million or more CDR3-containing paired-end reads. From the 5' RACE reads, TCRdb called clonotypes with MiXCR, one entry per CDR3 protein. The sample comprises some 320,000 distinct CDR3 sequences, roughly 27% of which are singletons, and 25% to 30% rests with the top ten. CDR1 SEHNR and CDR2 FQNEAQ come from the germline V gene (reference sequence). V lost 1 base and J 7 bases, leaving 10 bases between the germline ends. This CDR3 spans 14 amino acids. Study-level results: For the donors, CMV status was unknown and possibly confounded expanded clonotype changes.

The sequence derives from a woman in her 70s in good health. Sequencing was performed on blood. This sequence joins TRBV7-9 and TRBJ1-4; D unresolved. This CDR3 reads CASSLDSVSEKLFF. CDR3 bases: TGTGCCAGCAGCTTAGACAGCGTGTCTGAAAAACTGTTTTTT.